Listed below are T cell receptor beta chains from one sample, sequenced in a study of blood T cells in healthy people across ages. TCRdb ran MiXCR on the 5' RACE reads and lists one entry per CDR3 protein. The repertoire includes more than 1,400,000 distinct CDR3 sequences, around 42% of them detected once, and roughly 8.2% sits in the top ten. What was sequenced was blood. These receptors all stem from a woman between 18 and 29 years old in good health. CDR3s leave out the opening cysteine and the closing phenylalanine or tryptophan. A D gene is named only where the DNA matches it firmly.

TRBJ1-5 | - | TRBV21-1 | ASSKRYWGGMDQPQH
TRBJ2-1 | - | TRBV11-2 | ASSREPSNEQF
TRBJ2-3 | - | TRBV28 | ASRSGGRSTDTQY
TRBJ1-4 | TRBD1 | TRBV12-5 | ASGLTLGGEKLF
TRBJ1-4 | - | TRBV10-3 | AISEGAGEKLF
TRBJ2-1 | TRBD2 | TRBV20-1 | SARIAGVWQNDEQF
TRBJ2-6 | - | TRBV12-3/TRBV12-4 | ASSTEQVIAGANVLT
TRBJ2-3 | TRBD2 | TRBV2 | ASRPLAGGPSTDTQY
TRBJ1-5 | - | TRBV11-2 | ASSFVQVLSNQPQH
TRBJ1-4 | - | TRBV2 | ASSDRLNEKLF
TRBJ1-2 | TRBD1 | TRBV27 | ASRTGRYGYT
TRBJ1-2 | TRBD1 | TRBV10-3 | AISPDRAGGYT
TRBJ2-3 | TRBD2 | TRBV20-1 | SSVFAGVTDTQY
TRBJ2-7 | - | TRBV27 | ASSSPTRDQYNEQV
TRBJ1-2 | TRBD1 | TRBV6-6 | ASSRQGIDGYT